Below, 8 T cell receptor beta chains from the same sample are listed, as sequenced in a study of CXCR3-negative and CXCR3-positive naive CD8 T cells. 5' RACE with UMI labels generated the TRB cDNA libraries. Using the 5' RACE reads, TCRdb records one entry per CDR3 protein without DNA. In all, the sample yields 49,000 or so distinct CDR3 sequences. No antigen has been assigned to these receptors. The study, taken as a whole, reports: CXCR3-expressing naive cells carried TRB CDR3s more hydrophobic than those of CXCR3-negative naive cells.

The specimen sequenced was naive CXCR3+ CD8+ T cells from blood. The subset here: CD45RO-CCR7+CD27+CD95- naive CD8+ T cells expressing CXCR3 (TNR3+). These receptors all come from a human donor in good health. Some clones in this sample may be carry-over from other donors' samples.

The CDR3 is CASSYSPVRVLNEQFF. The chain is built from TRBV6-5 and TRBJ2-1; TCRdb's D call of TRBD2 is untestable without DNA. This CDR3 has 16 amino acids. Germline V gives CDR1 MNHEY, CDR2 SVGAGI.

This chain connects TRBV7-9 to TRBJ2-7; TCRdb reports TRBD1, a call that lacks DNA to check it against. CDR3 size: 16 residues. CDR1 is SEHNR and CDR2 is FQNEAQ in the germline V gene (reference sequence). The CDR3 sequence: CASSSPGQARPYEQYF. The full variable domain, in which reference TRBV7-9 and TRBJ2-7 provide the parts outside the CDR3, is DTGVSQNPRHKITKRGQNVTFRCDPISEHNRLYWYRQTLGQGPEFLTYFQNEAQLEKSRLLSDRFSAERPKGSFSTLEIQRTEQGDSAMYLCASSSPGQARPYEQYFGPGTRLTVT.

The chain combines TRBV12-3 or TRBV12-4 with TRBJ2-5; as DNA is missing, the TRBD2 call by TCRdb cannot be tested. The CDR3 has 11 amino acids. CDR3 in amino acids: CASSTSSGGYF.

This sequence joins TRBV29-1 and TRBJ1-1; TCRdb gives TRBD1 as the D gene, but with no DNA this cannot be confirmed. This CDR3 contains 14 residues. Germline V gives CDR1 SQVTM, CDR2 ANQGSEA. The CDR3 here is CSVEAGAPNTEAFF.

The rearrangement links TRBV20-1 to TRBJ2-7; the TCRdb call, TRBD1, lacks DNA for checking. This CDR3 spans 15 amino acids. Per the germline V gene, CDR1 is DFQATT and CDR2 is SNEGSKA (reference sequence). The CDR3: CSARDLLAPTYEQYF.

This clonotype registers medium-sized (0.01 to 0.1%) by frequency. J is TRBJ2-1 and V is TRBV2. Per the germline V gene, CDR1 is SNHLY and CDR2 is FYNNEI. CDR3 length equals 13 residues. The CDR3 reads CARRQSSYNEQFF.

V and J are TRBV6-2 or TRBV6-3 and TRBJ2-2; TCRdb returns TRBD2, unconfirmable since there is no DNA. The germline V gene has CDR1 MNHEY and CDR2 SVGEGT. This CDR3 is built from 15 residues. CDR3 protein: CASSQAGTDTGELFF.

The chain joins TRBV27 to TRBJ1-1; TCRdb selects TRBD1, and the lack of DNA leaves this call unchecked. The CDR3 has 13 residues. The germline gives CDR1 MNHEY, CDR2 SMNVEV (reference sequence). CDR3 in amino acids: CASSLTGGTEAFF.